Shown below are 20 T cell receptor beta chains from a single sample sequenced in a study of T cell responses to AZD1222 COVID-19 vaccine (dated by TCRdb to the early 2020s). The library relied on the immunoSEQ multiplex PCR assay. The source is immuneACCESS, and TCRdb retained only in-frame sequences with V and J called. Part of the clones is not carried over; for the studies checked, unresolved V genes explain less than half of this, and the remainder is unexplained. The table for this sample lists 90,000 to 120,000 clones; about 93% of them were counted only once. The leading ten clones occupy roughly 2% of the sample. In light of the paper, this sample's time point label describes: baseline before first vaccination. This sample comprised peripheral blood, obtained on day 0 of AZD1222 vaccination. The receptor source for this set is an adult in good health.

The gene calls are TRBV5-4 and TRBJ2-1, with 13 bases that match TRBD2. Germline V gene sequence: CDR1 SGHNT, CDR2 YYREEE (reference sequence). The V gene end was trimmed by 0 bases and the J gene end by 13 bases; junction bases not matched to a gene: 4. CDR3 length: 14 amino acids. The CDR3 loop reads CASSLGLAGGGQFF. The CDR3 DNA reads TGTGCCAGCAGCTTGGGACTAGCGGGAGGAGGCCAGTTCTTC.

This chain connects TRBV12-5 to TRBJ2-6; no clear D gene. Germline-derived CDR1 and CDR2 are LGHNT and FRNRAP. The CDR3 is 19 residues long. V shed 0 bases and J shed 0 bases, with 15 bases lying between them. The CDR3 region has the DNA TGTGCTAGTGGTTTGGTAACTGGTCGAACCAGCTCTGGGGCCAACGTCCTGACTTTC. Translated, it gives CASGLVTGRTSSGANVLTF. The complete variable domain, with remaining parts taken from reference TRBV12-5 and TRBJ2-6, reads DARVTQTPRHKVTEMGQEVTMRCQPILGHNTVFWYRQTMMQGLELLAYFRNRAPLDDSGMPKDRFSAEMPDATLATLKIQPSEPRDSAVYFCASGLVTGRTSSGANVLTFGAGSRLTVL.

J is TRBJ1-2 and V is TRBV30; no clear D gene. Trimming shortened V by 6 bases and J by 2 bases, and 16 bases separated the two germline ends. The CDR3 covers 14 residues. Germline CDR1 is GTSNPN and CDR2 is SVGIG (reference sequence). CDR3 residues: CACPTLRENYGYTF. The CDR3, as DNA: TGTGCCTGCCCTACTCTCCGGGAAAACTATGGCTACACCTTC. The full variable domain, its missing parts supplied by reference TRBV30 and TRBJ1-2, is SQTIHQWPATLVQPVGSPLSLECTVEGTSNPNLYWYRQAAGRGLQLLFYSVGIGQISSEVPQNLSASRPQDRQFILSSKKLLLSDSGFYLCACPTLRENYGYTFGSGTRLTVV.

This clone appeared once. The CDR3 loop reads CASSLPLGAGTDTQYF. The CDR3 nucleotides are TGCGCCAGCAGCTTGCCATTAGGGGCTGGCACAGATACGCAGTATTTT. The chain joins TRBV5-1 to TRBJ2-3, with D perhaps matching TRBD1 (5 bases). The germline gives CDR1 SGHRS, CDR2 YFSETQ. The CDR3 is 16 amino acids. Trimming took off 1 base at V and 1 base at J, with 13 bases between the two ends.

The chain couples TRBV4-3 to TRBJ2-7, with unresolved D. The CDR3 consists of 14 residues. The germline V and J ends were trimmed by 0 bases and 6 bases, with 12 bases remaining between them. Per germline, CDR1 LGHNA and CDR2 YSLEER. The CDR3 sequence: CASSQDLLYVEQYF. Here the CDR3 DNA reads TGCGCCAGCAGCCAAGATCTTTTGTATGTCGAGCAGTACTTC.

The J gene is TRBJ1-4, the V gene TRBV11-2; 8 bases align to TRBD1. CDR1 is SGHAT, CDR2 FQNNGV, per germline. V was pared by 5 bases and J by 8 bases, with 10 bases of the junction left unmatched. CDR3 length equals 15 residues. The CDR3 loop reads CASSAAQGVEEKLFF. Here the CDR3 DNA reads TGTGCCAGCAGCGCCGCACAGGGGGTCGAGGAAAAACTGTTTTTT. Variable domain in full (rest from reference TRBV11-2 and TRBJ1-4): EAGVAQSPRYKIIEKRQSVAFWCNPISGHATLYWYQQILGQGPKLLIQFQNNGVVDDSQLPKDRFSAERLKGVDSTLKIQPAKLEDSAVYLCASSAAQGVEEKLFFGSGTQLSVL.

The rearrangement uses TRBV3-1 (or the pseudogene TRBV3-2) and TRBJ2-7; the match to TRBD2 covers 9 bases. The trim removed 0 bases at V and 8 bases at J, leaving 5 bases unmatched. The length of the CDR3 is 14 residues. Germline values: CDR1 LGHDT, CDR2 YNNKEL (reference sequence). CDR3 amino acids: CASSQDSGLAKQYF. The CDR3, as DNA: TGTGCCAGCAGCCAAGATTCGGGACTAGCAAAGCAGTACTTC.

V is TRBV18 and J is TRBJ2-7; D gene uncertain. Per the germline V gene, CDR1 is KGHSH and CDR2 is LQKENI. This CDR3 is built from 13 residues. Trimming left V 5 bases short and J 2 bases short, with 10 bases between. CDR3 coding DNA: TGTGCCAGCTCAAACGGACGGGCCTACGAGCAGTACTTC. Encoded protein: CASSNGRAYEQYF.

The chain couples TRBV11-2 to TRBJ2-1; D call uncertain. Germline CDR1 reads SGHAT; CDR2 reads FQNNGV. Trimming removed 5 bases from V and 6 bases from J, with 20 bases in between. The CDR3 runs to 16 residues. The chain's CDR3 is CASSPEELGVRNEQFF. Written as DNA, the CDR3 is TGTGCCAGCAGCCCCGAGGAGTTGGGCGTTCGCAATGAGCAGTTCTTC.

The chain employs TRBV19 and TRBJ2-1; 7 positions match TRBD1. CDR1 LNHDA and CDR2 SQIVND come from the germline V gene (reference sequence). V trimming: 5 bases; J trimming: 8 bases; junction bases outside the gene matches: 6. This CDR3 has 13 residues. CDR3 nucleotides: TGTGCCAGTAGTCCAAGACAGGGCTATGAGCAGTTCTTC. This encodes CASSPRQGYEQFF. The full variable domain, its missing parts supplied by reference TRBV19 and TRBJ2-1, is DGGITQSPKYLFRKEGQNVTLSCEQNLNHDAMYWYRQDPGQGLRLIYYSQIVNDFQKGDIAEGYSVSREKKESFPLTVTSAQKNPTAFYLCASSPRQGYEQFFGPGTRLTVL.

The CDR3 DNA follows: TGTGCCAGCAGTTACTCCAAGAGGAGCAATCAGCCCCAGCATTTT. Translating gives CASSYSKRSNQPQHF. This chain connects TRBV6-5 to TRBJ1-5; D not certain. The V and J ends lost 0 bases and 1 base respectively, with 7 bases between them. The CDR3 runs to 15 residues. The V gene's germline CDR1 is MNHEY and CDR2 SVGAGI.

The rearrangement joins TRBV29-1 to TRBJ2-3, with 12 bases aligning to TRBD2. The germline V gene encodes CDR1 SQVTM and CDR2 ANQGSEA. The CDR3 spans 13 residues. After removal of 6 bases from V and 3 bases from J, the junction contained 1 base not matched to a gene. The CDR3 nucleotides read TGCAGCGTAACTAGCGGGGGGACAGATACGCAGTATTTT. Translation gives CSVTSGGTDTQYF.

J is TRBJ1-4 and V is TRBV18, with D perhaps matching TRBD1 (6 bases). This CDR3 has 13 amino acids. Trimming took 0 bases from V and 8 from J, leaving 7 bases between them. Germline CDR1 and CDR2: KGHSH and LQKENI. The CDR3 DNA is TGTGCCAGCTCACCACCAACAGGGGAAAAACTGTTTTTT. Translation gives CASSPPTGEKLFF. Together with reference TRBV18 and TRBJ1-4, the CDR3 gives the full variable domain: NAGVMQNPRHLVRRRGQEARLRCSPMKGHSHVYWYRQLPEEGLKFMVYLQKENIIDESGMPKERFSAEFPKEGPSILRIQQVVRGDSAAYFCASSPPTGEKLFFGSGTQLSVL.

Of note for this clone: Other DNA sequences in the same sample also yield this CDR3. The V and J genes are TRBV6-2 or TRBV6-3 and TRBJ1-2; perhaps TRBD1 as D (6 bases). The CDR3 extends over 11 amino acids. Germline CDR1 reads MNHEY; CDR2 reads SVGEGT. The V end was cut by 6 bases, the J end by 7 bases, with 9 bases between. CDR3 in DNA: TGTGCCAGCAGCCTAGGGGGTGGCTACACCTTC. It specifies CASSLGGGYTF.

The rearrangement uses TRBV10-3 and TRBJ2-2; 13 positions match TRBD2. The germline V gene has CDR1 ENHRY and CDR2 SYGVKD. V dropped 6 bases and J dropped 4; count of bases not matched to a gene: 17. The CDR3 contains 20 residues. DNA for the CDR3: TGTGCCATCAGGAGTACTAGCGGGAGGGCCCTAGTCGGCGTCACCGGGGAGCTGTTTTTT. Translated, it gives CAIRSTSGRALVGVTGELFF.

The V and J genes are TRBV5-5 and TRBJ2-6, with 7 bases that match TRBD2. The V gene end was trimmed by 4 bases and the J gene end by 0 bases; junction bases not matched to a gene: 1. Germline V lookup: CDR1 SGHKS, CDR2 YYEKEE (reference sequence). This CDR3 is built from 15 residues. CDR3 region: CASSGRVSGANVLTF. The CDR3 DNA reads as TGTGCCAGCAGCGGGAGGGTCTCTGGGGCCAACGTCCTGACTTTC.

The chain employs TRBV30 and TRBJ2-7, with a possible D match to TRBD1 (5 bases). Trimming took off 0 bases at V and 7 bases at J, with 13 bases between the two ends. The CDR3 has 13 residues. Germline V gives CDR1 GTSNPN, CDR2 SVGIG (reference sequence). The CDR3 nucleotides are TGTGCCTGGAGTGTACTGGGGCCCGGGGAGCAGTACTTC. Translation: CAWSVLGPGEQYF.

The CDR3 DNA follows: TGTGCCAGCAGTAACGGACAGGGCTTTCAGCCCCAGCATTTT. Amino acid sequence: CASSNGQGFQPQHF. The chain uses TRBV28 and TRBJ1-5; TRBD1 agrees at 8 bases. The V and J ends lost 5 bases and 6 bases, in that order; junction bases with no gene match: 6. Germline CDR1 and CDR2: MDHEN and SYDVKM. This CDR3 is built from 14 residues.

This chain joins TRBV18 and TRBJ1-2, with 10 positions matching TRBD1. The CDR3 has 16 residues. The germline CDR1 and CDR2 sequences are KGHSH and LQKENI. Unmatched junction bases numbered 7, after V lost 3 bases and J lost 3 bases. The CDR3 loop reads CASSPIGTGEDYGYTF. DNA for the CDR3: TGTGCCAGCTCACCGATCGGGACAGGGGAAGACTATGGCTACACCTTC.

This clone has only one observation. The chain links TRBV2 to TRBJ1-2; no clear D gene. The CDR3 is 16 residues long. V lost 6 bases and J lost 4, with 21 bases in between. Germline CDR1 reads SNHLY; CDR2 reads FYNNEI. CDR3 nucleotide sequence: TGTGCCAGCAGGGACCCAGGAGGGCGAACTCTCTATGGCTACACCTTC. This encodes CASRDPGGRTLYGYTF. Drawing the rest from reference TRBV2 and TRBJ1-2, the complete variable domain is EPEVTQTPSHQVTQMGQEVILRCVPISNHLYFYWYRQILGQKVEFLVSFYNNEISEKSEIFDDQFSVERPDGSNFTLKIRSTKLEDSAMYFCASRDPGGRTLYGYTFGSGTRLTVV.